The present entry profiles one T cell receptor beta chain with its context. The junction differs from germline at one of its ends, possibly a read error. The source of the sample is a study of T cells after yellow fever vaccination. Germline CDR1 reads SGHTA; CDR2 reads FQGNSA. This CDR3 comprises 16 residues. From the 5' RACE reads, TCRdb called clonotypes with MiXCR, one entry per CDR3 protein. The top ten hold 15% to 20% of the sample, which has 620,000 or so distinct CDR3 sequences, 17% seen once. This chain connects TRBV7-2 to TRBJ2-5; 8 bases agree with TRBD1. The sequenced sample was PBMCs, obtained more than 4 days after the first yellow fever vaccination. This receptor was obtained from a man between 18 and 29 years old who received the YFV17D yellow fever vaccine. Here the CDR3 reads CSSSFNPGQGGETQYF. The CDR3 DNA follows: TGTTCCAGCAGCTTCAACCCCGGACAGGGTGGAGAGACCCAGTACTTC.